This TCR beta chain was sequenced during a study of blood T cell repertoires in COVID-19. Turning to the study itself: From the United States, Italy and Spain came samples of acute and convalescent COVID-19.

Data came from immunoSEQ multiplex PCR; TCRdb stores just in-frame clones and leaves some out. The data hold 210,000 or so clones, with 65% to 85% observed a single time. The receptor's source is a young woman with COVID-19, enrolled during active disease. The sequenced sample was peripheral blood.

CDR3 nucleotide sequence: TGTGCCAGCAGCTTAGTAGCGGGGGGGCCTAATGAGCAGTTCTTC. It codes for CASSLVAGGPNEQFF. This sequence joins TRBV7-9 and TRBJ2-1; 11 nucleotides agree with TRBD2. Germline V gene data show CDR1 as SEHNR and CDR2 as FQNEAQ (reference sequence). The CDR3 has 15 residues. V was clipped by 1 base and J by 7 bases; unmatched bases: 3.